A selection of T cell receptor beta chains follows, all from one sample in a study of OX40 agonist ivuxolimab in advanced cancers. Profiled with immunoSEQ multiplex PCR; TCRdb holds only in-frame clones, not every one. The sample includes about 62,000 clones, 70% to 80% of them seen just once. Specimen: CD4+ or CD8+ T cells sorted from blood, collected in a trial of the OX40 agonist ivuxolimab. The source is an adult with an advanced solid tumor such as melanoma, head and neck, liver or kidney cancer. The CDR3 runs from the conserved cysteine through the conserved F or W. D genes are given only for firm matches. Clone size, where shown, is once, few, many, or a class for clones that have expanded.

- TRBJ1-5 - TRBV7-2 TGTGCCAGCAGCTTAGAGGGTCAATGGCAGCCCCAGCATTTT CASSLEGQWQPQHF
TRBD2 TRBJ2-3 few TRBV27 TGTGCCAGCAGTTTATCCATACTAGCGGTTAGCACAGATACGCAGTATTTT CASSLSILAVSTDTQYF
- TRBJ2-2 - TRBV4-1 TGCGCCAGCAGCTCGGCAGGGGAGCTGTTTTTT CASSSAGELFF
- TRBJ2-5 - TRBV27 TGTGCCAGCAGTTTATCACCCACCAGGTACCAAGAGACCCAGTACTTC CASSLSPTRYQETQYF
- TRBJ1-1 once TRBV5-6 TGTGCCAGCAGCTTCTCGGTTGGGAACACTGAAGCTTTCTTT CASSFSVGNTEAFF
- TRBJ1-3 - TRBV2 TGTGCCAGCTGGCGTCCGGGAAACACCATATATTTT CASWRPGNTIYF
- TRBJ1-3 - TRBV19 TGTGCCAGTAGTAGGGGAGACTCTGGAAACACCATATATTTT CASSRGDSGNTIYF
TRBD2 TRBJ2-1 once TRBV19 TGTGCCAGTACCCATATCCCAGGACTAGCGCGAACCACCTACAATGAGCAGTTCTTC CASTHIPGLARTTYNEQFF
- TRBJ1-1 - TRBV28 TGTGCCAGCAGTCCCCCTCGGGGGACCCCCTCTGAAGCTTTCTTT CASSPPRGTPSEAFF
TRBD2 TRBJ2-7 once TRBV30 TGTGCCTGGAGGAGCGGGAGCTACGAGCAGTACTTC CAWRSGSYEQYF
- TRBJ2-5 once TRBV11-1 TGTGCCAGCAGGGGGACAAAAGAGACCCAGTACTTC CASRGTKETQYF
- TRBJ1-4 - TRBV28 TGTGCCAGCAGCCCGATGACAGCACTAACTGCAACTAATGAAAAACTGTTTTTT CASSPMTALTATNEKLFF
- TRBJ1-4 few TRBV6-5 TGTGCCAGCCAAATGGACCCTGAGAGCGAAAAACTGTTTTTT CASQMDPESEKLFF
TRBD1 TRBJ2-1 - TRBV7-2 TGTGCCAGCACAAGGACAGGGGTCCACAATGAGCAGTTCTTC CASTRTGVHNEQFF
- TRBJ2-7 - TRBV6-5 TGTGCCAGCAGGGGATCCTACGAGCAGTACTTC CASRGSYEQYF
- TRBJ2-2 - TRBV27 TGTGCCAGCAGTTTTTTGGAGGGAGAGCTGTTTTTT CASSFLEGELFF